What follows are 9 T cell receptor beta chains derived from one specimen sequenced in a study of blood T cell repertoires in COVID-19. Data came from immunoSEQ multiplex PCR; TCRdb stores just in-frame clones and leaves some out. The table shows about 230,000 clones, with approximately 82% occurring only once. Sequencing input: peripheral blood. The receptor set was obtained from a man at least 80 years old with acute or convalescent COVID-19.

The chain joins TRBV27 to TRBJ2-3, with 7 bases that match TRBD2. This CDR3 has 14 amino acids. The germline CDR1 and CDR2 sequences are MNHEY and SMNVEV (reference sequence). J was trimmed by 4 bases and V by 6 bases; bases with no gene match: 7. The CDR3 spells CASSPWGGADTQYF. CDR3 DNA sequence: TGTGCCAGCAGCCCCTGGGGGGGAGCAGATACGCAGTATTTT.

The chain has TRBV14 and TRBJ2-5, with 13 bases aligning to TRBD2. This CDR3 spans 15 amino acids. Germline trimming cut 5 bases from V and 5 bases from J; bases unmatched to any gene: 5. Germline V CDR1 and CDR2: SGHDN, FVKESK. The chain's CDR3 is CASSILAGGSETQYF. Here the CDR3 DNA reads TGTGCCAGCAGCATACTAGCGGGGGGGTCGGAGACCCAGTACTTC. Based on the CDR3 plus reference TRBV14 and TRBJ2-5, the full variable domain is EAGVTQFPSHSVIEKGQTVTLRCDPISGHDNLYWYRRVMGKEIKFLLHFVKESKQDESGMPNNRFLAERTGGTYSTLKVQPAELEDSGVYFCASSILAGGSETQYFGPGTRLLVL.

The genes are TRBV7-2 and TRBJ2-1; D remains unclear. The germline gives CDR1 SGHTA, CDR2 FQGNSA. V lost 2 bases to trimming and J lost 9 bases, with 17 bases between them. The CDR3 is 15 amino acids. The CDR3 region has the DNA TGTGCCAGCAGCTTAAGGCAGGCCAACTCTTTTGAGCAGTTCTTC. Translation: CASSLRQANSFEQFF.

The CDR3 DNA reads TGTGCCACCAGTGATGAAGCGGGAGGCGAGCAGTACTTC. Amino acid sequence: CATSDEAGGEQYF. The V and J genes are TRBV24-1 and TRBJ2-7, with 9 positions matching TRBD2. The CDR3 has 13 residues. With V trimmed by 3 bases and J by 6 bases, 2 bases remained unmatched. In germline, CDR1 is KGHDR, CDR2 SFDVKD.

As for this clone: One end of the junction varies from germline; a read error may be responsible. The chain employs TRBV7-7 and TRBJ2-3; 7 positions agree with TRBD1. The CDR3 extends over 16 amino acids. Per germline, CDR1 SSHAT and CDR2 FNYEAQ (reference sequence). The DNA of the CDR3 is TGTGCTAGCAGCTTAGGGGTCAGGGGGAGCACAGATACGCAGTATTTT. Its protein product is CASSLGVRGSTDTQYF.

The J gene is TRBJ2-5, the V gene TRBV20-1; D not certain. The CDR3 has 11 amino acids. From germline, CDR1 is DFQATT and CDR2 SNEGSKA (reference sequence). The CDR3: CSGEIQETQYF. The CDR3 nucleotides are TGCAGCGGAGAGATACAAGAGACCCAGTACTTC.

The chain couples TRBV19 to TRBJ1-5; TRBD1 matches 9 bases. CDR1 and CDR2 (germline): LNHDA, SQIVND (reference sequence). Unmatched junction bases numbered 3, after V lost 8 bases and J lost 1 base. This CDR3 has 14 amino acids. The CDR3 sequence: CASGQGMSNQPQHF. The CDR3 bases are TGTGCCAGTGGACAGGGGATGAGCAATCAGCCCCAGCATTTT.

The chain couples TRBV7-2 to TRBJ1-5; perhaps TRBD1 as D (5 bases). The ends were cut back, 1 base at V and 6 bases at J, with 13 bases in the middle. The CDR3 spans 15 residues. Per the germline V gene, CDR1 is SGHTA and CDR2 is FQGNSA. The CDR3, as DNA: TGTGCCAGCAGCTTAGGGCCAGGGCTGGGTCAGCCCCAGCATTTT. Translating it yields CASSLGPGLGQPQHF.

The CDR3, as DNA: TGCAGCGTTGCCCCCGGGTCTGGGGCCAACGTCCTGACTTTC. It is translated as CSVAPGSGANVLTF. This rearrangement joins TRBV29-1 to TRBJ2-6; D uncertain. Trimming cost V 4 bases and J 1 base, with 8 bases left between them. This CDR3 is 14 amino acids long. The germline gives CDR1 SQVTM, CDR2 ANQGSEA.